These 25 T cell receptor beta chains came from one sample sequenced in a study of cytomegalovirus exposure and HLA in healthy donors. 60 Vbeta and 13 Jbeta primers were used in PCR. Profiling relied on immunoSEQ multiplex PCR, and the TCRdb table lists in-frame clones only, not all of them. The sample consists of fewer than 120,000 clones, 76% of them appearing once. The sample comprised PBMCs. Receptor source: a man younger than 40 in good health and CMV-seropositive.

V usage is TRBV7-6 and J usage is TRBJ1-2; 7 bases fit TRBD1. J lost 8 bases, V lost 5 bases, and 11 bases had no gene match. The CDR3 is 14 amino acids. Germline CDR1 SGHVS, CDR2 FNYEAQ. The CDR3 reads CASSPPEGAYGYTF. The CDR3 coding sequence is TGTGCCAGCAGCCCTCCTGAGGGGGCGTACGGCTACACCTTC. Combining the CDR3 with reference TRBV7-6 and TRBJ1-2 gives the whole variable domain GAGVSQSPRYKVTKRGQDVALRCDPISGHVSLYWYRQALGQGPEFLTYFNYEAQQDKSGLPNDRFSAERPEGSISTLTIQRTEQRDSAMYRCASSPPEGAYGYTFGSGTRLTVV.

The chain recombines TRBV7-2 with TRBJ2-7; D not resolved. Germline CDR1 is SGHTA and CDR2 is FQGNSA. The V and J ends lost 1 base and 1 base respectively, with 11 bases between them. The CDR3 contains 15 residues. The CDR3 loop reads CASSLGRQLSYEQYF. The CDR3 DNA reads TGTGCCAGCAGCTTAGGGCGGCAGCTTTCCTACGAGCAGTACTTC.

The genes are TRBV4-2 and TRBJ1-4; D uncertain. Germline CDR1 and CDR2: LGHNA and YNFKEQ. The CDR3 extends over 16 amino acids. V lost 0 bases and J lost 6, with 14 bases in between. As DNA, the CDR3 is TGTGCCAGCAGCCAAGAGGGATCCGGGGTCTATGAAAAACTGTTTTTT. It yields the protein CASSQEGSGVYEKLFF.

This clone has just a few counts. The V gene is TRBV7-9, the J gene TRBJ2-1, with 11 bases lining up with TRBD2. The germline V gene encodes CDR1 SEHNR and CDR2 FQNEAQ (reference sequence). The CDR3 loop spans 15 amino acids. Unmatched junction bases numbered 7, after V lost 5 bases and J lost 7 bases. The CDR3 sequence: CASSPLAGAYNEQFF. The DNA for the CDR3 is TGTGCCAGCAGCCCACTAGCGGGGGCATATAATGAGCAGTTCTTC.

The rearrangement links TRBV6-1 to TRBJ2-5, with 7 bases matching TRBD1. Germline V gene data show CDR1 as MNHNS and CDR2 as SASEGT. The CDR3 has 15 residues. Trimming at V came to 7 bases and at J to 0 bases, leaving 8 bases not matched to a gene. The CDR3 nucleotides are TGTGCCAGCACCCGGACAGGAAGGTACCAAGAGACCCAGTACTTC. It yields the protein CASTRTGRYQETQYF.

Here the CDR3 reads CASSRDRGDSSGNTIYF. The CDR3 DNA sequence: TGTGCCAGCAGTCGCGACAGGGGTGACAGTTCTGGAAACACCATATATTTT. The rearrangement joins TRBV5-4 to TRBJ1-3; TRBD1 matches 8 bases. After removal of 5 bases from V and 1 base from J, the junction contained 11 bases not matched to a gene. The germline V gene encodes CDR1 SGHNT and CDR2 YYREEE (reference sequence). This CDR3 is built from 17 residues.

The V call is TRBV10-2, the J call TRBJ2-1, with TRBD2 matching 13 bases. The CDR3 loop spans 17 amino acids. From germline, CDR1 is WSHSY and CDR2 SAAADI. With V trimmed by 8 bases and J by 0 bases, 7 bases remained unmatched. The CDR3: CASRTSGGTYSYNEQFF. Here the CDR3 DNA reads TGCGCCAGCCGGACTAGCGGGGGTACCTACTCCTACAATGAGCAGTTCTTC.

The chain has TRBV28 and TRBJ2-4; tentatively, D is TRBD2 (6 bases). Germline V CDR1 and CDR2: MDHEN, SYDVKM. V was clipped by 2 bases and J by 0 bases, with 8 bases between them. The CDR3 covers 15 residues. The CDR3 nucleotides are TGTGCCAGCAGTTTAGGGGGGTTAGCCAAAAACATTCAGTACTTC. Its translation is CASSLGGLAKNIQYF.

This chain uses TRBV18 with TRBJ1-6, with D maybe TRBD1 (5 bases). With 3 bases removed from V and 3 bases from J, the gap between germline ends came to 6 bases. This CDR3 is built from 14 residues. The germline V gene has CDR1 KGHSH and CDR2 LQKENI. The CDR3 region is CASSPQGYNSPLHF. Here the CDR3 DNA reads TGTGCCAGCTCACCGCAGGGCTATAATTCACCCCTCCACTTT.

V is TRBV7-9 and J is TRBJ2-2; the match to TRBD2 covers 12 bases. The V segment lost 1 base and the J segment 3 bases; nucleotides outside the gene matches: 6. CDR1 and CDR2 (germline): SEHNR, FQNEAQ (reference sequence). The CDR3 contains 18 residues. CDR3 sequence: CASSLGLAGASDTGELFF. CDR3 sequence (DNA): TGTGCCAGCAGCTTAGGACTAGCGGGGGCCTCCGACACCGGGGAGCTGTTTTTT.

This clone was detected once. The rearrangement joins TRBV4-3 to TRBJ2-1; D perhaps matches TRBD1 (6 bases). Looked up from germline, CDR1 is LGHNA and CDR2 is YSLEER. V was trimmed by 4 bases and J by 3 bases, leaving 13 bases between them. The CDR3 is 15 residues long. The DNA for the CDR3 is TGCGCCAGCAGCCCAGGGGCCGAGGACTACAATGAGCAGTTCTTC. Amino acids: CASSPGAEDYNEQFF.

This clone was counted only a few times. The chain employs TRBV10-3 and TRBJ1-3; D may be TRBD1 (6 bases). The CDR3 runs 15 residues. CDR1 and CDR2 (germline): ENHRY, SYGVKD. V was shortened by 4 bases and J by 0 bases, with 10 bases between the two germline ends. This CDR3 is CAISAGHLSGNTIYF. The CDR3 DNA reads TGTGCCATCAGTGCGGGACACCTCTCTGGAAACACCATATATTTT.

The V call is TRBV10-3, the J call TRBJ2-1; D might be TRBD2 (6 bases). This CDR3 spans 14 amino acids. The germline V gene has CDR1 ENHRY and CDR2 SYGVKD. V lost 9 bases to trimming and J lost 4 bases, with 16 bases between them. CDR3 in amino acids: CAISPGGSYNEQFF. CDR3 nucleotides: TGTGCCATTTCCCCCGGGGGTTCGTACAATGAGCAGTTCTTC.

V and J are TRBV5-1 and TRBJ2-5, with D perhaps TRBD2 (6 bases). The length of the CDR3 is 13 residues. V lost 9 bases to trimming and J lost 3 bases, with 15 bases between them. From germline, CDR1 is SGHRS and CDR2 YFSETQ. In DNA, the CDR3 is TGCGCCACCAAGCGCGGGGCAAAAGAGACCCAGTACTTC. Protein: CATKRGAKETQYF.

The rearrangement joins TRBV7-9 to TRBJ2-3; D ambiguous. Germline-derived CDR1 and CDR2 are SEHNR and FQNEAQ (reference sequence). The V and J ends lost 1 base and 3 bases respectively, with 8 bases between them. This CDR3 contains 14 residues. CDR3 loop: CASSLVVSTDTQYF. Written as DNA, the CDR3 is TGTGCCAGCAGCTTAGTCGTTAGTACAGATACGCAGTATTTT.

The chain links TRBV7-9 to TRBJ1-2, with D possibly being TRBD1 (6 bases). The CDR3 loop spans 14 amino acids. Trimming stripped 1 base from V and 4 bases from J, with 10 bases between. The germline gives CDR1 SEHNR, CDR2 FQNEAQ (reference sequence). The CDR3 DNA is TGTGCCAGCAGCTTAGATGGGGGCGGCTATGGCTACACCTTC. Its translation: CASSLDGGGYGYTF.

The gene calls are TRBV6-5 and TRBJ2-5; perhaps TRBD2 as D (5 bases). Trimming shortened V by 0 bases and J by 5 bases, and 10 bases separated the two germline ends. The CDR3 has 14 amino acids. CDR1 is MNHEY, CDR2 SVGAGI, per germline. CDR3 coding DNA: TGTGCCAGCAGTTACTCAGGGTTAGCGGAGACCCAGTACTTC. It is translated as CASSYSGLAETQYF.

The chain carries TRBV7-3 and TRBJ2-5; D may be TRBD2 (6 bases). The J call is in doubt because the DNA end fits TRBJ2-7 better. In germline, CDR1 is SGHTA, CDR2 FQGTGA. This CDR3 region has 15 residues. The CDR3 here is CASSLFWAGPYEQYF. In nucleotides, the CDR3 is TGTGCCAGCAGCTTATTCTGGGCGGGACCCTACGAGCAGTACTTC.

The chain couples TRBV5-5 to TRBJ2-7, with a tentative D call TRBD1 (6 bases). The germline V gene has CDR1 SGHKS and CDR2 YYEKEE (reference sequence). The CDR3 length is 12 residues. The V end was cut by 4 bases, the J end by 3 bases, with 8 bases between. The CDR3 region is CASSPGHYEQYF. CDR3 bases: TGTGCCAGCAGCCCGGGACACTACGAGCAGTACTTC.

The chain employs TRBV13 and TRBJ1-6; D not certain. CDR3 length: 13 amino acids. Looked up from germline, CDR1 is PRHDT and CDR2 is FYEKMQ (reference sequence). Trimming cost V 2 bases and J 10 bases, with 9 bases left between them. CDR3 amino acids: CASSLLQESPLHF. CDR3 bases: TGTGCCAGCAGCTTACTCCAGGAATCACCCCTCCACTTT.

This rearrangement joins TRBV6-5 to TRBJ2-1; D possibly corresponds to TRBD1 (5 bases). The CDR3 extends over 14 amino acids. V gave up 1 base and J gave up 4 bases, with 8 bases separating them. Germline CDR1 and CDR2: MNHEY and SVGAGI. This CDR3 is CASSYYRGYNEQFF. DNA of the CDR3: TGTGCCAGCAGTTACTATAGGGGATACAATGAGCAGTTCTTC.

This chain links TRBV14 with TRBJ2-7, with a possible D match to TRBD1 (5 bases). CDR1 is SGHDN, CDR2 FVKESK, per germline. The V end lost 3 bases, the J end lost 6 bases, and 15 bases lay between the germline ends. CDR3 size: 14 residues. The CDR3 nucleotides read TGTGCCAGCAGCCAGTCCAGACAGTTGGCCGAGCAGTACTTC. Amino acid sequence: CASSQSRQLAEQYF.

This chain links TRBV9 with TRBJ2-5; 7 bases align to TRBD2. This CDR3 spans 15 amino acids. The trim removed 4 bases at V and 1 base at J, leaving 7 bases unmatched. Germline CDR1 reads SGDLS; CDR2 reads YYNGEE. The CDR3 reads CASSPWGGSQETQYF. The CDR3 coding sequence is TGTGCCAGCAGCCCCTGGGGGGGGAGCCAAGAGACCCAGTACTTC.

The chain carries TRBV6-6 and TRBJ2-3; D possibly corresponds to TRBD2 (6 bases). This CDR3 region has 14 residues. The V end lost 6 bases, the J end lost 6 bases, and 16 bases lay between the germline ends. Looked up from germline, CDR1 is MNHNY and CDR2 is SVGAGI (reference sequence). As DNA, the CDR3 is TGTGCCAGCAGAATACTAGCTCACCCGGATACGCAGTATTTT. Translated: CASRILAHPDTQYF.

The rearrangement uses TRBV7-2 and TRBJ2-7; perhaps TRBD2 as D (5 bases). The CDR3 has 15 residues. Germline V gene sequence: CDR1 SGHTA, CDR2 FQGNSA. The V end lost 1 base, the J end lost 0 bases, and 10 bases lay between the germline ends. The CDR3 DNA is TGTGCCAGCAGCTTAGGCCCCGGGGTCTCCTACGAGCAGTACTTC. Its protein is CASSLGPGVSYEQYF.